The TCR beta chain described here comes from a study of blood T cell repertoires in COVID-19. Whole-study context: Acute and convalescent COVID-19 specimens originated in the United States, Italy and Spain. PBMCs, B-cell-depleted T cells, or T cells provided the cDNA or gDNA that made up the material.

Enrolled through a virtual design, the participants were between roughly 18 and 90 years of age and came from about two dozen US areas. This CDR3 is built from 17 residues. The ends were cut back, 1 base at V and 7 bases at J, with 20 bases in the middle. CDR1 is GTSNPN, CDR2 SVGIG, per germline (reference sequence). Sequencing was performed with immunoSEQ multiplex PCR; in TCRdb, only in-frame clones are kept and a portion is missing. The table records fewer than 200,000 clones, approximately 82% of them present only once. The receptor's source is a woman aged 50 to 60 in a cohort exposed to, infected with or recovered from COVID-19 (not recorded which). Source material: PBMCs or T cells enriched from blood (not recorded which). The chain is built from TRBV30 and TRBJ1-6, with D possibly TRBD1 on 6 matching bases. CDR3 in DNA: TGTGCCTGGAGTGGACTCAGGGGTAGAGAGGGGAATTCACCCCTCCACTTT. This translates into CAWSGLRGREGNSPLHF. Full variable domain (outside the CDR3, taken from reference TRBV30 and TRBJ1-6): SQTIHQWPATLVQPVGSPLSLECTVEGTSNPNLYWYRQAAGRGLQLLFYSVGIGQISSEVPQNLSASRPQDRQFILSSKKLLLSDSGFYLCAWSGLRGREGNSPLHFGNGTRLTVT.